This T cell receptor (beta chain) comes out of a study of Ad26.COV2.S vaccination and SARS-CoV-2 variants. Study-wide findings and caveats: The study found similar non-spike TCR breadth in vaccine and placebo recipients. Total responses of T cells may have been underestimated by the analyses of TCR breadth and depth.

This sample's treatment: around 19 received Ad26.COV2.S at low or high dose, single or two shots; about five received placebo; per-sample allocation not given. The study sampled participants on day 63 after the first vaccine or placebo injection. Donor was an adult aged 18-55 years in Boston. Expressing Wuhan-strain SARS-CoV-2 spike, an Ad26 vector served as the vaccine. A remark on this clone: Its antigen is not known.

V was pared by 4 bases and J by 4 bases, with 6 bases of the junction left unmatched. The CDR3 runs 14 residues. Germline V gene lookup returns CDR1 SGHNT and CDR2 YYREEE (reference sequence). Measured with immunoSEQ multiplex PCR; TCRdb has only the in-frame clones, and not every one. Among fewer than 800,000 clones, about 90% were seen once, and the ten largest hold approximately 1.5%. The source of this sequence is a person aged 18-60 years who received the Ad26.COV2.S COVID-19 vaccine or a placebo. The material sequenced was peripheral blood, taken in a trial of Ad26.COV2.S vaccine versus placebo. J is TRBJ1-2 and V is TRBV5-4; 8 bases align to TRBD1. The CDR3 loop reads CASSKTGVLYGYTF. CDR3 coding DNA: TGTGCCAGCAGCAAGACAGGGGTTCTCTATGGCTACACCTTC. Combining the CDR3 with reference TRBV5-4 and TRBJ1-2 gives the whole variable domain ETGVTQSPTHLIKTRGQQVTLRCSSQSGHNTVSWYQQALGQGPQFIFQYYREEENGRGNFPPRFSGLQFPNYSSELNVNALELDDSALYLCASSKTGVLYGYTFGSGTRLTVV.